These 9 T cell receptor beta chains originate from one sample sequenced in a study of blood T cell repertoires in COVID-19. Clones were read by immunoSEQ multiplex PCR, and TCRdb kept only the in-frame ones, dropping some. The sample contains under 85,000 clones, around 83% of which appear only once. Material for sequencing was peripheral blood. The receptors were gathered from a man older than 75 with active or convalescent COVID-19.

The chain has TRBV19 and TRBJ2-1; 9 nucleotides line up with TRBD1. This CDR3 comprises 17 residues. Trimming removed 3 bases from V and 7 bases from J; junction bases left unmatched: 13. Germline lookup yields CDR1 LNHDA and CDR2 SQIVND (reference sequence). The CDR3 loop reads CASSIGGGQGRGNEQFF. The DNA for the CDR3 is TGTGCCAGTAGTATCGGTGGGGGACAGGGCAGAGGTAATGAGCAGTTCTTC.

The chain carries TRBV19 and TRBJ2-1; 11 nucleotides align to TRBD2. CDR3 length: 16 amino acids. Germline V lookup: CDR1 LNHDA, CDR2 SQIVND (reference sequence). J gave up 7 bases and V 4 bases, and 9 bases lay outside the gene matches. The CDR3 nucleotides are TGTGCCAGTAGTAATCACTTAGCGGGGGGGCCTAATGAGCAGTTCTTC. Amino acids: CASSNHLAGGPNEQFF.

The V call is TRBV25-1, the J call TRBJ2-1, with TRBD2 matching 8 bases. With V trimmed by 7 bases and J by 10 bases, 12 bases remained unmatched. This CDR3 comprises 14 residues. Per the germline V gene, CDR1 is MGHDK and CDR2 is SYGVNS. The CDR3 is CASTTLGLAGEQFF. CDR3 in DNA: TGTGCCAGCACCACCCTCGGACTAGCAGGGGAGCAGTTCTTC.

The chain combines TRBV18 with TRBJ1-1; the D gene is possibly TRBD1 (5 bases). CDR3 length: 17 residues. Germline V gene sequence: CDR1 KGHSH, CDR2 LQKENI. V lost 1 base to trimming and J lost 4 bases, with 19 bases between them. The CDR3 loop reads CASSPRDFGASGTEAFF. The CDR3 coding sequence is TGTGCCAGCTCACCACGAGATTTTGGGGCTTCGGGCACTGAAGCTTTCTTT. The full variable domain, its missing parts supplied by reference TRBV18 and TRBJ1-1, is NAGVMQNPRHLVRRRGQEARLRCSPMKGHSHVYWYRQLPEEGLKFMVYLQKENIIDESGMPKERFSAEFPKEGPSILRIQQVVRGDSAAYFCASSPRDFGASGTEAFFGQGTRLTVV.

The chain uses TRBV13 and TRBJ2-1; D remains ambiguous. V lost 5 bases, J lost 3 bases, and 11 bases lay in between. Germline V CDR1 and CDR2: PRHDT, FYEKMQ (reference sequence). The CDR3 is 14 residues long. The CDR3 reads CASSVPNFYNEQFF. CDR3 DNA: TGTGCCAGCAGCGTCCCGAACTTCTACAATGAGCAGTTCTTC.

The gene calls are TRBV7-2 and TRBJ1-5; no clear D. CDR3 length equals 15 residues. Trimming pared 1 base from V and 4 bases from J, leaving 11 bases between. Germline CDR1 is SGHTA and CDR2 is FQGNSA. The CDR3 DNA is TGTGCCAGCAGCTTAGTGGCGAACGGGAATCAGCCCCAGCATTTT. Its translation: CASSLVANGNQPQHF.

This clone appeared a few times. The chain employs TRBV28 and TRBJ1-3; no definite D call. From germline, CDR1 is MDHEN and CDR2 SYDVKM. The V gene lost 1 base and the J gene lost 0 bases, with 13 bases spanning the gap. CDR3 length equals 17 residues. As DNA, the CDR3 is TGTGCCAGCAGTTTATTGCTCCAGGCGATCTCTGGAAACACCATATATTTT. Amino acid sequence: CASSLLLQAISGNTIYF. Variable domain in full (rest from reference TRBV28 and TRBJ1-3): DVKVTQSSRYLVKRTGEKVFLECVQDMDHENMFWYRQDPGLGLRLIYFSYDVKMKEKGDIPEGYSVSREKKERFSLILESASTNQTSMYLCASSLLLQAISGNTIYFGEGSWLTVV.

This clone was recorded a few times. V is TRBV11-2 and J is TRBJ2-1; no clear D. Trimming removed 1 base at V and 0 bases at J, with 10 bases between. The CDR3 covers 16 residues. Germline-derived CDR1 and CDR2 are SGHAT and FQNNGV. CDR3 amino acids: CASSLGSLISYNEQFF. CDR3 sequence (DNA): TGTGCCAGCAGCTTAGGTAGTCTAATCTCCTACAATGAGCAGTTCTTC.

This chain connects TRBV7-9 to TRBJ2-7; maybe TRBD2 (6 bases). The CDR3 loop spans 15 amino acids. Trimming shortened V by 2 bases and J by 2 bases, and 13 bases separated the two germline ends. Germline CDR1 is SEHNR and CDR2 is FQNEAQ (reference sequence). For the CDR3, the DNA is TGTGCCAGCAGCTTACTTTTCGGCGGGACCTACGAGCAGTACTTC. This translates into CASSLLFGGTYEQYF.